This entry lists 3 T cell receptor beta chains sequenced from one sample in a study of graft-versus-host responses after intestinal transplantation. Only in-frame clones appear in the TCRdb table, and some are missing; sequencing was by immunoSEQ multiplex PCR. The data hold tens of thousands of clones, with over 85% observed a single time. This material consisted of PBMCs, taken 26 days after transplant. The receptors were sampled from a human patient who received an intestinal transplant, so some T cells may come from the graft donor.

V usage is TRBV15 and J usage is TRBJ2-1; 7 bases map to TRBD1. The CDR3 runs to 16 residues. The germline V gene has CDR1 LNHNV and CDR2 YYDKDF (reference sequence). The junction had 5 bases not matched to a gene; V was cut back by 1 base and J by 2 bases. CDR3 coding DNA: TGTGCCACCAGCAGAGTCGACAGGGAACCCTACAATGAGCAGTTCTTC. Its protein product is CATSRVDREPYNEQFF.

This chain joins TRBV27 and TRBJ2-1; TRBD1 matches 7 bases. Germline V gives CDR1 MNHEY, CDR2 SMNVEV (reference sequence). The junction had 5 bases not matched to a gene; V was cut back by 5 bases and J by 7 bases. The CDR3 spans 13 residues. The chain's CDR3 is CASSLNRGNEQFF. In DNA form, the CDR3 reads TGTGCCAGCAGTCTCAACAGGGGTAATGAGCAGTTCTTC.

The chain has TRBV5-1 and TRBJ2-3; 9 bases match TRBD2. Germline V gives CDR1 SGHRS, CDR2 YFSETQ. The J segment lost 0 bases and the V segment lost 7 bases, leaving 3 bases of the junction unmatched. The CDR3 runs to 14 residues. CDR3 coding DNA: TGCGCCAGCTCCACTAGCGGGAGCACAGATACGCAGTATTTT. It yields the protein CASSTSGSTDTQYF.